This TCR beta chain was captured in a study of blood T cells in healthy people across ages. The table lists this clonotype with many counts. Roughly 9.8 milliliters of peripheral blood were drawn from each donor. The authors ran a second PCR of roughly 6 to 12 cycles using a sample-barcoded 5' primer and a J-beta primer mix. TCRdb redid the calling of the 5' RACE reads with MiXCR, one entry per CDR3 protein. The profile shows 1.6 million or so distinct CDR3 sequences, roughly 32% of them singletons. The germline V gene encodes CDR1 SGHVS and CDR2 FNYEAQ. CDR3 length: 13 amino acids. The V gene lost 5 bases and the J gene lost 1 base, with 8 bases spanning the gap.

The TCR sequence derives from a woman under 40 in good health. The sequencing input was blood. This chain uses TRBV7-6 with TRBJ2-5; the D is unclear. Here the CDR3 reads CASSPRSQETQYF. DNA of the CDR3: TGTGCCAGCAGCCCTCGGTCCCAAGAGACCCAGTACTTC.